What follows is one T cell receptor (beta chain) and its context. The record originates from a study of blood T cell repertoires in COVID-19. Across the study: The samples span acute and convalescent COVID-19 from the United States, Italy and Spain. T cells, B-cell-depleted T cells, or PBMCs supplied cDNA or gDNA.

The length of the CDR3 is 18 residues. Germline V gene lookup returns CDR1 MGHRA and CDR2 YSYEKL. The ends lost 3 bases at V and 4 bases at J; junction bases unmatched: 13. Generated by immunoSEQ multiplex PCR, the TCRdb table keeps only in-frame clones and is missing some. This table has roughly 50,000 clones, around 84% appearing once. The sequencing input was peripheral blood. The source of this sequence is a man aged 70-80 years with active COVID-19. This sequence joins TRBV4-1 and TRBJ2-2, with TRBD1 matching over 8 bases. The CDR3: CASSHPGQGRRGTGELFF. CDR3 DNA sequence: TGCGCCAGCAGCCATCCCGGACAGGGCCGACGCGGCACCGGGGAGCTGTTTTTT.